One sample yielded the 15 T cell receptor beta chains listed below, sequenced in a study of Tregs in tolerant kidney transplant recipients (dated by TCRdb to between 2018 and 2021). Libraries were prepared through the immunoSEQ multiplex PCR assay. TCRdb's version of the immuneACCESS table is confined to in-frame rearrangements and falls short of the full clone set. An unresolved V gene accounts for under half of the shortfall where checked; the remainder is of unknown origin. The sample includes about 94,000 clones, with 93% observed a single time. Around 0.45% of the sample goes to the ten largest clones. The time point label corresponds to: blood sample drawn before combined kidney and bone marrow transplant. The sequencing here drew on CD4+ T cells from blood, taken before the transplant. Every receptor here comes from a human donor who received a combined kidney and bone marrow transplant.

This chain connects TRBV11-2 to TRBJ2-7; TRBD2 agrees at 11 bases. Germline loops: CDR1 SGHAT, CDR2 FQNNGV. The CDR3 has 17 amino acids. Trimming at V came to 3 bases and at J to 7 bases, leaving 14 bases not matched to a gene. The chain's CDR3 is CASSLAFSGRAAGEQYF. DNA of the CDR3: TGTGCCAGCAGCTTGGCTTTTAGCGGGAGGGCCGCGGGGGAGCAGTACTTC.

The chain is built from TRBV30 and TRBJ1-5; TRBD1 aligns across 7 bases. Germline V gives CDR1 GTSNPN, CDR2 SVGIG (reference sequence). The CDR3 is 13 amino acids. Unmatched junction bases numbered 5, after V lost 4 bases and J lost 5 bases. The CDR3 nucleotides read TGTGCCTGGACTAGTCAGGGGGATCAGCCCCAGCATTTT. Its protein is CAWTSQGDQPQHF. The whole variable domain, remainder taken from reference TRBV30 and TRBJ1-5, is SQTIHQWPATLVQPVGSPLSLECTVEGTSNPNLYWYRQAAGRGLQLLFYSVGIGQISSEVPQNLSASRPQDRQFILSSKKLLLSDSGFYLCAWTSQGDQPQHFGDGTRLSIL.

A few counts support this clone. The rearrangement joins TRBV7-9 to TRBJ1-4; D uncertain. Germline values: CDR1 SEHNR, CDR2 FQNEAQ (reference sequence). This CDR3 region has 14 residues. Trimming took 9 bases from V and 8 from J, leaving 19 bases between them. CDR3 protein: CASMQPGEGEKLFF. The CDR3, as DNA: TGTGCCAGTATGCAACCCGGGGAAGGGGAAAAACTGTTTTTT.

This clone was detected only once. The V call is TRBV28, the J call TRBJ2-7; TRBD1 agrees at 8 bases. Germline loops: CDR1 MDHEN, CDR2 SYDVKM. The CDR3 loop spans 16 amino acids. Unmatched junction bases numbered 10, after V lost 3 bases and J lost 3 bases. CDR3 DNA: TGTGCCAGCAGTTTTCGAACCTGGACAGGGAGCTACGAGCAGTACTTC. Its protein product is CASSFRTWTGSYEQYF.

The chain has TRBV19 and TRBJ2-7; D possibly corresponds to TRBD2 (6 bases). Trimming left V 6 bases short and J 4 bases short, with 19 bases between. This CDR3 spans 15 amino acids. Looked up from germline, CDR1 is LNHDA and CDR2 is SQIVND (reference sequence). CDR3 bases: TGTGCCAGTAGGAAAAGTGGAGGGTCACATTACGAGCAGTACTTC. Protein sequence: CASRKSGGSHYEQYF.

CDR3 DNA sequence: TGTGCCAGCAGGCGGTTCGGACAGATCAATCAGCCCCAGCATTTT. Protein product: CASRRFGQINQPQHF. The rearrangement links TRBV28 to TRBJ1-5, with a tentative D call TRBD1 (6 bases). The germline V and J ends were trimmed by 6 bases and 3 bases, with 15 bases remaining between them. The germline V gene has CDR1 MDHEN and CDR2 SYDVKM. CDR3 length: 15 amino acids.

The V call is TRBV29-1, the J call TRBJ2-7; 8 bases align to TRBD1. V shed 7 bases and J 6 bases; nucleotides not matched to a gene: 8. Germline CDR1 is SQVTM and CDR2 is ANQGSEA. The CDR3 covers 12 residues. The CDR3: CSAGQDVGEQYF. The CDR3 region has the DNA TGCAGCGCGGGACAGGATGTCGGCGAGCAGTACTTC.

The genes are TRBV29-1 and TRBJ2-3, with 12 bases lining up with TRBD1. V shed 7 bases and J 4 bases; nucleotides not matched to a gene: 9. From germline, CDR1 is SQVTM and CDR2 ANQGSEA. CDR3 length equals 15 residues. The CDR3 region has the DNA TGCAGCGAGACCTCCGGGACAGGGGGCGCAGATACGCAGTATTTT. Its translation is CSETSGTGGADTQYF.

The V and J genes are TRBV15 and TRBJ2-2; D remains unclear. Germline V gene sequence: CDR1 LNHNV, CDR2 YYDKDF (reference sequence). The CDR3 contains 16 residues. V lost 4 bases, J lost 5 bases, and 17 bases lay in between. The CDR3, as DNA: TGTGCCACCAGCATCCGGTGGGTCTCAGGTACCGGGGAGCTGTTTTTT. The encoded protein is CATSIRWVSGTGELFF.

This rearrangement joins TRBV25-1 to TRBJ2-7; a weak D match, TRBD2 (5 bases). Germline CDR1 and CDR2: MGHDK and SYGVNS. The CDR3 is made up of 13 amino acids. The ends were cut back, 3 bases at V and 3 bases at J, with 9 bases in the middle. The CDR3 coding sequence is TGTGCCAGCAGTGACGGGAAAATCTACGAGCAGTACTTC. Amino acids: CASSDGKIYEQYF.

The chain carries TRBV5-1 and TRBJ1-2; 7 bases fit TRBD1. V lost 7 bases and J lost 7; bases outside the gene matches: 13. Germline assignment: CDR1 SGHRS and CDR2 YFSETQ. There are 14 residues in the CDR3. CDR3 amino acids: CASRLKVTGVGYTF. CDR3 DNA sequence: TGCGCCAGCCGCCTAAAAGTTACAGGGGTTGGCTACACCTTC.

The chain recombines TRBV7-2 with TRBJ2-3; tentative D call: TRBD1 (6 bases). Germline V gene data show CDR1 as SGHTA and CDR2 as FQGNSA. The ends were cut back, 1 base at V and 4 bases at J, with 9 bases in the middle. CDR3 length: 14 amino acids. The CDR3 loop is CASSLVAGADTQYF. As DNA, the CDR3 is TGTGCCAGCAGCTTAGTGGCAGGGGCAGATACGCAGTATTTT.

CDR3 loop: CASSPFGHGLNEKLFF. As DNA, the CDR3 is TGTGCCAGCAGCCCTTTCGGCCACGGACTAAATGAAAAACTGTTTTTT. The rearrangement joins TRBV27 to TRBJ1-4; D gene unclear. The CDR3 totals 16 residues. In germline, CDR1 is MNHEY, CDR2 SMNVEV (reference sequence). Trimming left V 6 bases short and J 5 bases short, with 19 bases between.

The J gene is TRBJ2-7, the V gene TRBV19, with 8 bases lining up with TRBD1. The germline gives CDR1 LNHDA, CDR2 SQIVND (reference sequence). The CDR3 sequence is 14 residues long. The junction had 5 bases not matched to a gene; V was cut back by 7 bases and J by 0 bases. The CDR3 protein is CASNPTGASYEQYF. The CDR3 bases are TGTGCCAGTAACCCGACAGGGGCCTCCTACGAGCAGTACTTC.

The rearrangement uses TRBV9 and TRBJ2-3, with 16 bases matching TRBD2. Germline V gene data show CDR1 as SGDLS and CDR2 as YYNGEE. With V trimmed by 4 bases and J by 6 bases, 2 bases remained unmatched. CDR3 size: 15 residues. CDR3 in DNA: TGTGCCAGCAGCCAGGGACTAGCGGGAGGGGATACGCAGTATTTT. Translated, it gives CASSQGLAGGDTQYF. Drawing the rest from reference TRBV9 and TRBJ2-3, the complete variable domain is DSGVTQTPKHLITATGQRVTLRCSPRSGDLSVYWYQQSLDQGLQFLIQYYNGEERAKGNILERFSAQQFPDLHSELNLSSLELGDSALYFCASSQGLAGGDTQYFGPGTRLTVL.